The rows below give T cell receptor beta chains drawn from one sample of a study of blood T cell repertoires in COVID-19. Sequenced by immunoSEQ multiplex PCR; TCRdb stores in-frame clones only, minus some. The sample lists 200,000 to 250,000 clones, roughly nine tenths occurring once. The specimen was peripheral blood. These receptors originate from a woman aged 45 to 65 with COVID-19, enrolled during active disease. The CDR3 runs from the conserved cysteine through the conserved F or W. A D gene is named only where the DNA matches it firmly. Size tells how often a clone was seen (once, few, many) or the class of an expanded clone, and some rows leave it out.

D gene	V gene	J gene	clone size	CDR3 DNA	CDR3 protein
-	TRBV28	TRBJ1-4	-	TGTGCCAGCAGGGCGGTAGGGGCAAAACTGTTTTTT	CASRAVGAKLFF
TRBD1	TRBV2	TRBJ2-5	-	TGTGCCAGCAGAAACAGGGGTTGGGAGACCCAGTACTTC	CASRNRGWETQYF
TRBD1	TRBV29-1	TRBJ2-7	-	TGCAGCGTGTCCGGGACAGGGGTCACCTACGAGCAGTACTTC	CSVSGTGVTYEQYF
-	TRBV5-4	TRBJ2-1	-	TGTGCCAGCAGCTCCCTTGACAATGAGCAGTTCTTC	CASSSLDNEQFF
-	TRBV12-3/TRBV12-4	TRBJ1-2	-	TGTGCCAGCAGTTTTCTTCCGGGGAACGGCTACACCTTC	CASSFLPGNGYTF
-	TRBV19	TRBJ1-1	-	TGTGCCAGTCGGGTGCGGGGGGGGGACACTGAAGCTTTCTTT	CASRVRGGDTEAFF
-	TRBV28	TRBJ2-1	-	TGTGCCAGCAGTTTAAGGAGGCAGTTCTTC	CASSLRRQFF
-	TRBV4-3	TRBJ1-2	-	TGCGCCAGCAGCCAAGGCCAGAACGAGGGCGAGAGGACCTATGGCTACACCTTC	CASSQGQNEGERTYGYTF
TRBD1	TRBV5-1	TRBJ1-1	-	TGCGCCAGACTTTCCCGACGGACAGGCGACTTGAGACCCTCAAACACTGAAGCTTTCTTT	CARLSRRTGDLRPSNTEAFF
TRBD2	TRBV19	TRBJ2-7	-	TGTGCCAGTAGTATAGATAGGACTAGTGGCGAGCAGTACTTC	CASSIDRTSGEQYF
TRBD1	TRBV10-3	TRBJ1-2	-	TGTGCCATCAGGAACCCTCCGGGACAGGGGACGGCGGTCGACTATGGCTACACCTTC	CAIRNPPGQGTAVDYGYTF
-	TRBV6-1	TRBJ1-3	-	TGTGCCAGCAGTGAGTCTACCACCATATATTTT	CASSESTTIYF
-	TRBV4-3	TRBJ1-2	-	TGCGCCAGCAGCCAAGATACCGGCGGCTATGGCTACACCTTC	CASSQDTGGYGYTF
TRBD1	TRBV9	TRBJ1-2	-	TGTGCCAGCAGCGTAGGGGGACAGGGGTTCTATGGCTACACCTTC	CASSVGGQGFYGYTF
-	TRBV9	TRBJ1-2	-	TGTGCCAGCAGCGTACCCGGGGGCTACACCTTC	CASSVPGGYTF
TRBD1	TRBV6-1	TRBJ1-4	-	TGTGCCAGCAGTGATCGGACAGGGGGTGAAAAACTGTTTTTT	CASSDRTGGEKLFF
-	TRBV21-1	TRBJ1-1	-	TGTGCCAGCAGCGAAAATCCTGTAGGGGCGCAGGACACTGAAGCTTTCTTT	CASSENPVGAQDTEAFF
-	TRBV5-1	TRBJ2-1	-	TGCGCCAGCAGCTGGGACACTTACAATGAGCAGTTCTTC	CASSWDTYNEQFF
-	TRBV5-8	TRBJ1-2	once	TGTGCCAGCAGCTTGGGGACAGCCTATGGCTACACCTTC	CASSLGTAYGYTF
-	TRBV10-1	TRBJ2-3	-	TGCGCCAGCAGTGACAGAGATACGCAGTATTTT	CASSDRDTQYF
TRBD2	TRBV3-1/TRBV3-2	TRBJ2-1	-	TGTGCCAGCAGCCCCTACCCTAGCGGGGGGGCCTACAATGAGCAGTTCTTC	CASSPYPSGGAYNEQFF
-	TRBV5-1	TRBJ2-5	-	TGCGCCAGCAGCTTGGCCCTTGAGACCCAGTACTTC	CASSLALETQYF
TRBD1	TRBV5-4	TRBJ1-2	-	TGTGCCAGCAGCTTCGACAGGGGGGTAAATGGCTACACCTTC	CASSFDRGVNGYTF
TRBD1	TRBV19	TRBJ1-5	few	TGTGCCAGTAGGACAGGGAGTTATAGCAATCAGCCCCAGCATTTT	CASRTGSYSNQPQHF
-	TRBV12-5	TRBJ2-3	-	TGTGCTAGCGAGAGGGCGGCCTCTAGCACAGATACGCAGTATTTT	CASERAASSTDTQYF
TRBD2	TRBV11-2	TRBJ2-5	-	TGTGCCAGCAGCCCTACTAGCGGGCATCGCCAAGAGACCCAGTACTTC	CASSPTSGHRQETQYF
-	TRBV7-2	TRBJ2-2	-	TGTGCCAGCAGCTTCGGTGGGAGCACCGGGGAGCTGTTTTTT	CASSFGGSTGELFF
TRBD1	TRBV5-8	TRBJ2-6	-	TGTGCCAGCAGCTTGACAGGGGGCTCCGGGGCCAACGTCCTGACTTTC	CASSLTGGSGANVLTF
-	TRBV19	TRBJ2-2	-	TGTGCCATCCTTGGGTGGAGCGGGGAGCTGTTTTTT	CAILGWSGELFF
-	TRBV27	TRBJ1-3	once	TGTGCCAGCAGTTATATGAGCTCTGGAAACACCATATATTTT	CASSYMSSGNTIYF
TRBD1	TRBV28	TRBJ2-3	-	TGTGCCAGCAGTCTATACAGGGGCGGGCAGTATTTT	CASSLYRGGQYF
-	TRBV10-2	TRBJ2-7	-	TGCGCCAGCAGTGACAGGGGTCCCCGACGGTATTACGAGCAGTACTTC	CASSDRGPRRYYEQYF
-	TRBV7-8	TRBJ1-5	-	TGTGCCAGCAGCTTAGGGCGGGGAAAGGATCAGCCCCAGCATTTT	CASSLGRGKDQPQHF
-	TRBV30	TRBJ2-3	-	TGTGCCTGGAGTGCGTCGTCGGGCACAGATACGCAGTATTTT	CAWSASSGTDTQYF
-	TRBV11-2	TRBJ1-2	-	TGTGCCAGCAGCTCGATCGACAGTTATGGCTACACCTTC	CASSSIDSYGYTF
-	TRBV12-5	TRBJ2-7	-	TGTGCTAGTGGTTTGGTACAGGCAGGGGCCTACGAGCAGTACTTC	CASGLVQAGAYEQYF
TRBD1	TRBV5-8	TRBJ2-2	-	TGTGCCAGCAGCTTAGGACTCAGGGGGACCGGGGAGCTGTTTTTT	CASSLGLRGTGELFF
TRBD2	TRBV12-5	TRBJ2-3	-	TGTGCTAGTGGTTTGTTGCGAGGGACTAGCGGCACAGATACGCAGTATTTT	CASGLLRGTSGTDTQYF
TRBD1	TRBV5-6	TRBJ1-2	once	TGTGCCAGCAGCCTTGTGACAGGGGACTATGGCTACACCTTC	CASSLVTGDYGYTF
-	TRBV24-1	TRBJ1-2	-	TGTGCCCCCAACAGAAGGGGTCGGACTATAAGGCTGAACACCTTC	CAPNRRGRTIRLNTF
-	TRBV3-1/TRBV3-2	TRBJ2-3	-	TGTGCCAGCAGCCTTCTAGGTTCCCCGACAGATACGCAGTATTTT	CASSLLGSPTDTQYF
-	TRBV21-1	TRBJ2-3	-	TGTGCCAGCAGCAAACGAAGACAGGGGGGGACAGATACGCAGTATTTT	CASSKRRQGGTDTQYF
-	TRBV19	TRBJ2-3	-	TGTGCCAGTAGTATTACAGGGTATCGCACAGATACGCAGTATTTT	CASSITGYRTDTQYF
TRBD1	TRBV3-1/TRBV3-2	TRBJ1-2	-	TGTGCCAGCAGCCCCGGACAGGGGGGGAACTATGGCTACACCTTC	CASSPGQGGNYGYTF
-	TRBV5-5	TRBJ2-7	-	TGTGCCAGCAGTCTTCCCGGGGGGCCGATCTCCTACGAGCAGTACTTC	CASSLPGGPISYEQYF
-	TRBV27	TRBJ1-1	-	TGTGCCAGCAGTTTGGGCAGGGGCTCAGCGAACACTGAAGCTTTCTTT	CASSLGRGSANTEAFF
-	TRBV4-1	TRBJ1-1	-	TGCGCCAGCAGCCAAGAGGTTTTAGGAGCCCCCGAAGCTTTCTTT	CASSQEVLGAPEAFF